Shown below are 15 T cell receptor beta chains from a single sample sequenced in a study of T cells in Graves' hyperthyroidism and ophthalmopathy (dated 2019 in TCRdb). The library was obtained by multiplex PCR. Sequencing instrument: Illumina HiSeq 2000. The TCR beta CDR3 regions were amplified from the RNA transcripts. A first-round RT-PCR of the TCR CDR3 used the HTBI primer set with the Qiagen OneStep RT-PCR kit. Through fastp at Q25 and MiXCR, TCRdb rebuilt clones from the public reads, retaining in-frame beta chains. Rows merge per CDR3 protein into single entries with the most common DNA and genes. This sample lists fewer than 650,000 distinct CDR3 sequences; 11% to 15% were detected once. Of the sample, approximately 15% is held by the ten largest clones. The specimen sequenced was blood. The source of these receptors is a woman in her thirties or forties with Graves' hyperthyroidism.

This sequence joins TRBV4-1 and TRBJ1-1, with TRBD1 as a possible D gene (5 bases). Germline assignment: CDR1 MGHRA and CDR2 YSYEKL. The length of the CDR3 is 15 residues. V was cut by 0 bases and J by 3 bases, with 11 bases left in between. CDR3 amino acids: CASSQDRGIDTEAFF. CDR3 in DNA: TGCGCCAGCAGCCAAGATCGGGGCATAGACACTGAAGCTTTCTTT.

This clonotype was recorded at least ten times. This chain uses TRBV5-1 with TRBJ1-2, with 8 bases aligning to TRBD1. Looked up from germline, CDR1 is SGHRS and CDR2 is YFSETQ. CDR3 length: 12 amino acids. J gave up 8 bases and V 3 bases, and 3 bases lay outside the gene matches. CDR3 DNA: TGCGCCAGCAGCTCAGGGGGCGGAGGCTACACCTTC. Residues: CASSSGGGGYTF.

This clonotype was counted only a few times. The chain is built from TRBV10-3 and TRBJ2-2; 8 nucleotides line up with TRBD2. Germline V lookup: CDR1 ENHRY, CDR2 SYGVKD. The CDR3 spans 14 residues. The junction had 6 bases not matched to a gene; V was cut back by 6 bases and J by 6 bases. CDR3 DNA sequence: TGTGCCATCAGGAGCGGGAGCGTCTCCGGGGAGCTGTTTTTT. It is translated as CAIRSGSVSGELFF.

This clonotype was found many times. This sequence joins TRBV12-3 or TRBV12-4 and TRBJ2-7, with D perhaps TRBD1 (6 bases). The V end lost 4 bases, the J end lost 3 bases, and 16 bases lay between the germline ends. CDR3 size: 15 residues. CDR3 bases: TGTGCCAGCAGTTCCAAGGACAGAAGAAGCTACGAGCAGTACTTC. It encodes CASSSKDRRSYEQYF.

This clonotype has a count of ten or more. CDR3 in amino acids: CASSLSTDLEQFF. The CDR3 DNA follows: TGTGCCAGCAGTTTATCCACCGACCTAGAGCAGTTCTTC. The gene calls are TRBV27 and TRBJ2-1; D uncertain. V lost 0 bases and J 10 bases, leaving 10 bases between the germline ends. CDR3 size: 13 residues. Germline V CDR1 and CDR2: MNHEY, SMNVEV (reference sequence).

This clonotype was detected many times. The genes are TRBV5-1 and TRBJ2-1; 10 nucleotides match TRBD1. V shed 6 bases, J shed 8 bases, and the junction held 5 bases outside the gene matches. There are 13 residues in the CDR3. The germline V gene encodes CDR1 SGHRS and CDR2 YFSETQ. CDR3 in DNA: TGCGCCAGCACCTTCGACAGGGGGCATGAGCAGTTCTTC. Amino acids: CASTFDRGHEQFF.

The CDR3 protein is CASSLTRTTLEQYF. CDR3 DNA: TGTGCCAGTAGCCTCACGAGGACAACCCTGGAGCAGTACTTC. The chain has TRBV19 and TRBJ2-7; perhaps TRBD1 as D (5 bases). V gave up 6 bases and J gave up 7 bases, with 19 bases separating them. This CDR3 spans 14 amino acids. Looked up from germline, CDR1 is LNHDA and CDR2 is SQIVND (reference sequence).

This clonotype has just a few counts. A much larger clone lies one base from this, so it may be a read error. This CDR3 reads CASGSPLAAVNGYTF. The CDR3 region has the DNA TGTGCTAGTGGCAGTCCCCTGGCCGCAGTCAATGGCTACACCTTC. J is TRBJ1-2 and V is TRBV12-5; D remains unclear. Deletions cut 6 bases from V and 6 bases from J, with 20 bases between. CDR3 size: 15 residues. Germline CDR1 is LGHNT and CDR2 is FRNRAP.

The chain carries TRBV5-1 and TRBJ2-1; 8 bases map to TRBD1. CDR1 SGHRS and CDR2 YFSETQ come from the germline V gene. V shed 4 bases and J 4 bases; nucleotides not matched to a gene: 7. The CDR3 is 15 residues long. CDR3 protein: CASSLLRDRYNEQFF. CDR3 nucleotides: TGCGCCAGCAGCCTTCTGCGGGACAGGTACAATGAGCAGTTCTTC.

This clonotype came up once. The chain combines TRBV14 with TRBJ2-6; no clear D. The CDR3 contains 17 residues. Between the trimmed V and J ends, which lost 2 bases and 4 bases, there was a span of 15 bases. CDR1 and CDR2 (germline): SGHDN, FVKESK. CDR3 amino acids: CASSQKKHDSGANVLTF. CDR3 DNA sequence: TGTGCCAGCAGCCAAAAGAAACACGACTCGGGGGCCAACGTCCTGACTTTC.

The chain has TRBV19 and TRBJ1-4, with D possibly matching TRBD1 (6 bases). The CDR3 loop spans 16 amino acids. Trimming pared 3 bases from V and 1 base from J, leaving 12 bases between. Per germline, CDR1 LNHDA and CDR2 SQIVND (reference sequence). CDR3 sequence: CASSMARGITNEKLFF. CDR3 nucleotides: TGTGCCAGTAGTATGGCCAGGGGAATAACTAATGAAAAACTGTTTTTT.

The table lists this clonotype with a few counts. The chain couples TRBV25-1 to TRBJ1-4; D is possibly TRBD1 (5 bases). Germline assignment: CDR1 MGHDK and CDR2 SYGVNS. The CDR3 covers 16 residues. The V end was cut by 4 bases, the J end by 7 bases, with 19 bases between. The CDR3 region has the DNA TGTGCCAGCAGTGCCCCCTGGCAGGGTGGGAGTGAAAAACTGTTTTTT. Translated: CASSAPWQGGSEKLFF.

This clonotype came up many times. The genes are TRBV5-1 and TRBJ2-7; TRBD1 matches at 9 bases. Trimming at V came to 0 bases and at J to 3 bases, leaving 1 base not matched to a gene. This CDR3 has 14 amino acids. CDR1 is SGHRS, CDR2 YFSETQ, per germline. For the CDR3, the DNA is TGCGCCAGCAGCTTGGGGGACAGGGTCTACGAGCAGTACTTC. Translating gives CASSLGDRVYEQYF.

This clonotype was seen repeatedly, ten times or more. V and J are TRBV29-1 and TRBJ2-3; TRBD2 agrees at 7 bases. V dropped 4 bases and J dropped 3; count of bases not matched to a gene: 13. Germline V gene lookup returns CDR1 SQVTM and CDR2 ANQGSEA. The CDR3 sequence is 16 residues long. The DNA for the CDR3 is TGCAGCGTTGGAATCGGACTAGATATCGGGACAGATACGCAGTATTTT. Translating gives CSVGIGLDIGTDTQYF.

This clonotype was observed a few times. V is TRBV20-1 and J is TRBJ2-7; 8 bases align to TRBD2. The CDR3 length is 14 residues. CDR1 DFQATT and CDR2 SNEGSKA come from the germline V gene (reference sequence). Germline trimming cut 0 bases from V and 3 bases from J; bases unmatched to any gene: 4. As DNA, the CDR3 is TGCAGTGCTAGAGATAGCGGGACTCTCTACGAGCAGTACTTC. Protein sequence: CSARDSGTLYEQYF.